These 28 T cell receptor beta chains share one sample of origin, sequenced in a study of long-term antiretroviral therapy in people with HIV. Runs used v3.0 of the immunoSEQ assay and were done at survey level. Libraries were prepared by immunoSEQ multiplex PCR; TCRdb keeps only in-frame clonotypes and omits some of them. The sample has about 40,000 clones; 80% to 90% are singletons. The material sequenced was unsorted PBMCs, taken 1.2 years after starting antiretroviral therapy. All receptors come from a woman in her forties or fifties with HIV.

The rearrangement uses TRBV29-1 and TRBJ2-7, with 9 bases identical to TRBD1. The J segment lost 2 bases and the V segment lost 6 bases, leaving 5 bases of the junction unmatched. CDR1 SQVTM and CDR2 ANQGSEA come from the germline V gene. The CDR3 is made up of 13 amino acids. For the CDR3, the DNA is TGCAGCGTGAGCCGGGACAGGGCCTACGAGCAGTACTTC. It translates to CSVSRDRAYEQYF.

The V call is TRBV9, the J call TRBJ1-2; the D gene is possibly TRBD1 (6 bases). Trimming removed 4 bases from V and 6 bases from J, with 16 bases in between. Germline CDR1 reads SGDLS; CDR2 reads YYNGEE. The CDR3 has 14 amino acids. CDR3 bases: TGTGCCAGCAGCCCAGGGGTAGGGCCAGATGGCTACACCTTC. Amino acids: CASSPGVGPDGYTF.

The V and J genes are TRBV10-1 and TRBJ1-5; perhaps TRBD1 as D (5 bases). Deletions cut 3 bases from V and 7 bases from J, with 13 bases between. This CDR3 contains 14 residues. The germline V gene has CDR1 WNHNN and CDR2 SYGVQD (reference sequence). The CDR3 loop is CASSDQQAGQPQHF. The CDR3 DNA sequence: TGCGCCAGCAGTGACCAACAGGCCGGGCAGCCCCAGCATTTT.

The rearrangement links TRBV28 to TRBJ2-7; 10 nucleotides agree with TRBD1. V dropped 9 bases and J dropped 7; count of bases not matched to a gene: 6. The CDR3 loop spans 12 amino acids. Germline values: CDR1 MDHEN, CDR2 SYDVKM. The chain's CDR3 is CASRQGAGEQYF. For the CDR3, the DNA is TGTGCCAGTAGACAGGGGGCAGGGGAGCAGTACTTC.

This clone was seen once. The V gene is TRBV6-1, the J gene TRBJ1-5; 7 bases are shared with TRBD1. CDR3 size: 13 residues. The ends lost 6 bases at V and 6 bases at J; junction bases unmatched: 5. Germline CDR1 reads MNHNS; CDR2 reads SASEGT. CDR3 region: CASRYRGGQPQHF. The CDR3 DNA sequence: TGTGCCAGCAGGTACAGGGGCGGTCAGCCCCAGCATTTT.

On this clone: Other nucleotide sequences from this sample produce the same CDR3. The chain employs TRBV4-1 and TRBJ1-2, with TRBD1 as a possible D gene (6 bases). Per the germline V gene, CDR1 is MGHRA and CDR2 is YSYEKL. With 0 bases removed from V and 5 bases from J, the gap between germline ends came to 10 bases. This CDR3 region has 14 residues. The CDR3 coding sequence is TGCGCCAGCAGCCAAGATGTGGGGGCATATGGCTACACCTTC. Protein sequence: CASSQDVGAYGYTF.

V and J are TRBV10-3 and TRBJ1-1; D is possibly TRBD1 (5 bases). Trimming stripped 7 bases from V and 2 bases from J, with 17 bases between. The CDR3 has 15 residues. The germline gives CDR1 ENHRY, CDR2 SYGVKD. The CDR3 protein is CAITPGRQGNTEAFF. The CDR3 nucleotides are TGTGCCATCACTCCTGGCCGTCAGGGAAACACTGAAGCTTTCTTT.

The chain has TRBV4-1 and TRBJ1-2; possibly TRBD1 for D (6 bases). V lost 5 bases and J 3 bases, leaving 19 bases between the germline ends. Germline V gene sequence: CDR1 MGHRA, CDR2 YSYEKL. The CDR3 sequence is 16 residues long. The CDR3 loop is CASSVGGGAQDYGYTF. The CDR3 region has the DNA TGCGCCAGCAGCGTCGGTGGGGGCGCACAGGACTATGGCTACACCTTC.

In this sample, this clone turned up once. The V gene is TRBV7-2, the J gene TRBJ2-5; D possibly uses TRBD1 or TRBD2 (5 bases each). The V gene lost 5 bases and the J gene lost 1 base, with 8 bases spanning the gap. CDR1 is SGHTA, CDR2 FQGNSA, per germline. This CDR3 has 13 amino acids. The chain's CDR3 is CASSRGTQETQYF. As DNA, the CDR3 is TGTGCCAGCAGCCGAGGGACCCAAGAGACCCAGTACTTC.

The rearrangement joins TRBV5-4 to TRBJ2-7; TRBD2 matches at 7 bases. V gave up 2 bases and J gave up 3 bases; unmatched junction bases: 2. The V gene's germline CDR1 is SGHNT and CDR2 YYREEE (reference sequence). CDR3 length equals 13 residues. CDR3 DNA sequence: TGTGCCAGCAGCTTTGGGAGGGGCTACGAGCAGTACTTC. Translated, it gives CASSFGRGYEQYF.

The gene calls are TRBV15 and TRBJ1-5, with TRBD1 matching over 7 bases. There are 14 residues in the CDR3. Germline loops: CDR1 LNHNV, CDR2 YYDKDF (reference sequence). The V gene end was trimmed by 0 bases and the J gene end by 6 bases; junction bases not matched to a gene: 2. The CDR3 reads CATSRDRGGQPQHF. CDR3 bases: TGTGCCACCAGCAGAGACAGGGGGGGTCAGCCCCAGCATTTT. Using reference TRBV15 and TRBJ1-5 for the parts outside the CDR3, the full variable domain is DAMVIQNPRYQVTQFGKPVTLSCSQTLNHNVMYWYQQKSSQAPKLLFHYYDKDFNNEADTPDNFQSRRPNTSFCFLDIRSPGLGDTAMYLCATSRDRGGQPQHFGDGTRLSIL.

The V gene is TRBV5-1, the J gene TRBJ1-4; TRBD1 might be the D (5 bases). The CDR3 totals 17 residues. Trimming stripped 4 bases from V and 0 bases from J, with 16 bases between. Per the germline V gene, CDR1 is SGHRS and CDR2 is YFSETQ. The CDR3 is CASSDPLVGATNEKLFF. In nucleotides, the CDR3 is TGCGCCAGCAGCGACCCACTGGTGGGGGCAACTAATGAAAAACTGTTTTTT.

The genes are TRBV9 and TRBJ2-5; no clear D. The CDR3 has 15 amino acids. Germline CDR1 and CDR2: SGDLS and YYNGEE. The germline V and J ends were trimmed by 1 base and 3 bases, with 13 bases remaining between them. This chain's CDR3 is CASSVSGTSEETQYF. CDR3 sequence (DNA): TGTGCCAGCAGCGTATCGGGCACAAGTGAAGAGACCCAGTACTTC.

V usage is TRBV6-5 and J usage is TRBJ2-2; the D is unclear. The germline V gene encodes CDR1 MNHEY and CDR2 SVGAGI. This CDR3 has 15 amino acids. With 6 bases removed from V and 6 bases from J, the gap between germline ends came to 17 bases. The CDR3 sequence is CASRAGSAVSGELFF. DNA of the CDR3: TGTGCCAGCAGGGCCGGGTCCGCAGTTTCCGGGGAGCTGTTTTTT.

This chain uses TRBV9 with TRBJ2-7; perhaps TRBD2 as D (7 bases). Trimming cost V 3 bases and J 0 bases, with 19 bases left between them. The CDR3 totals 17 residues. The germline gives CDR1 SGDLS, CDR2 YYNGEE. The CDR3 bases are TGTGCCAGCAGCGAGGGTAGGGGCGGGGGCCCCTCCTACGAGCAGTACTTC. It codes for CASSEGRGGGPSYEQYF.

In its sample, this clone was seen a few times. The V call is TRBV30, the J call TRBJ1-4; D is uncertain. V lost 1 base and J 7 bases, leaving 4 bases between the germline ends. The CDR3 loop spans 11 amino acids. From germline, CDR1 is GTSNPN and CDR2 SVGIG (reference sequence). DNA for the CDR3: TGTGCCTGGAGTGCGGGTGAAAAACTGTTTTTT. Its protein product is CAWSAGEKLFF. Based on the CDR3 plus reference TRBV30 and TRBJ1-4, the full variable domain is SQTIHQWPATLVQPVGSPLSLECTVEGTSNPNLYWYRQAAGRGLQLLFYSVGIGQISSEVPQNLSASRPQDRQFILSSKKLLLSDSGFYLCAWSAGEKLFFGSGTQLSVL.

J is TRBJ2-7 and V is TRBV9; TRBD2 matches 10 bases. V lost 3 bases, J lost 3 bases, and 0 bases stayed unmatched. CDR1 SGDLS and CDR2 YYNGEE come from the germline V gene. CDR3 length equals 13 residues. CDR3 sequence (DNA): TGTGCCAGCAGCGCTAGCGGGGGCTACGAGCAGTACTTC. Its translation is CASSASGGYEQYF.

Notes on this clone: This specimen includes other DNA sequences encoding the same CDR3. The chain uses TRBV5-1 and TRBJ2-2, with TRBD1 matching 8 bases. CDR1 is SGHRS and CDR2 is YFSETQ in the germline V gene. Trimming took 0 bases from V and 2 from J; bases not matched to a gene: 0. This CDR3 is 15 amino acids long. The CDR3 reads CASSLAGGNTGELFF. Written as DNA, the CDR3 is TGCGCCAGCAGCTTGGCAGGGGGCAACACCGGGGAGCTGTTTTTT.

This clone has only one observation. J is TRBJ2-2 and V is TRBV15; D not certain. Trimming removed 3 bases at V and 6 bases at J, with 14 bases between. This CDR3 has 15 amino acids. The germline V gene has CDR1 LNHNV and CDR2 YYDKDF (reference sequence). The CDR3 here is CATSREILPPGELFF. DNA of the CDR3: TGTGCCACCAGCAGGGAAATTCTGCCGCCCGGGGAGCTGTTTTTT.

The CDR3 reads CASRTTGTPNEQYF. For the CDR3, the DNA is TGTGCCAGTAGGACAACCGGGACACCCAACGAGCAGTACTTC. This sequence joins TRBV19 and TRBJ2-7, with D possibly matching TRBD1 (6 bases). V was pared by 6 bases and J by 5 bases, with 17 bases between. Per the germline V gene, CDR1 is LNHDA and CDR2 is SQIVND (reference sequence). CDR3 length equals 14 residues.

This sequence joins TRBV5-1 and TRBJ2-5; 10 positions agree with TRBD2. CDR1 and CDR2 from the germline V gene are SGHRS and YFSETQ. This CDR3 contains 16 residues. Trimming took 0 bases from V and 0 from J; bases not matched to a gene: 2. The CDR3 DNA sequence: TGCGCCAGCAGCTTGGGTAGCGGGGGGTACCAAGAGACCCAGTACTTC. It codes for CASSLGSGGYQETQYF.

This clone was found once. V gene TRBV18 combines with J gene TRBJ1-2; tentative D call: TRBD1 (5 bases). The CDR3 extends over 16 amino acids. The germline CDR1 and CDR2 sequences are KGHSH and LQKENI. Trimming removed 6 bases at V and 8 bases at J, with 25 bases between. The CDR3 protein is CASSLQYDGTPGGYTF. The CDR3 DNA follows: TGTGCCAGCTCCCTCCAGTACGACGGGACTCCCGGCGGCTACACCTTC.

The chain recombines TRBV6-1 with TRBJ2-2, with D possibly TRBD1 on 5 matching bases. Per the germline V gene, CDR1 is MNHNS and CDR2 is SASEGT. Deletions cut 9 bases from V and 6 bases from J, with 17 bases between. CDR3 length: 14 residues. The CDR3 DNA reads as TGTGCCAGTACGACCGGCAGGGTGGCCGGGGAGCTGTTTTTT. This encodes CASTTGRVAGELFF.

The count of this clone is one. The genes are TRBV30 and TRBJ1-1; the D is unclear. Germline V gene data show CDR1 as GTSNPN and CDR2 as SVGIG (reference sequence). The ends were cut back, 5 bases at V and 0 bases at J, with 10 bases in the middle. This CDR3 region has 13 residues. The DNA of the CDR3 is TGTGCCTGGGCAACCAGAATGAACACTGAAGCTTTCTTT. Residues: CAWATRMNTEAFF.

This clone was seen more than once but under ten times. The gene calls are TRBV7-2 and TRBJ1-3, with D possibly matching TRBD1 (6 bases). The germline V and J ends were trimmed by 4 bases and 0 bases, with 13 bases remaining between them. This CDR3 is built from 16 residues. Per the germline V gene, CDR1 is SGHTA and CDR2 is FQGNSA. The DNA of the CDR3 is TGTGCCAGCAGCTCACAGACAGGTCACTCTGGAAACACCATATATTTT. Its protein product is CASSSQTGHSGNTIYF.

The chain couples TRBV19 to TRBJ1-3; D not resolved. Germline V gene lookup returns CDR1 LNHDA and CDR2 SQIVND (reference sequence). Trimming left V 7 bases short and J 0 bases short, with 10 bases between. The CDR3 contains 14 residues. In DNA form, the CDR3 reads TGTGCCAGTACGAAGGGCAACTCTGGAAACACCATATATTTT. This encodes CASTKGNSGNTIYF. The complete variable domain, with remaining parts taken from reference TRBV19 and TRBJ1-3, reads DGGITQSPKYLFRKEGQNVTLSCEQNLNHDAMYWYRQDPGQGLRLIYYSQIVNDFQKGDIAEGYSVSREKKESFPLTVTSAQKNPTAFYLCASTKGNSGNTIYFGEGSWLTVV.

The chain is built from TRBV11-2 and TRBJ1-2, with 8 nucleotides matching TRBD1. V lost 5 bases, J lost 3 bases, and 5 bases stayed unmatched. The CDR3 runs to 14 residues. The germline V gene encodes CDR1 SGHAT and CDR2 FQNNGV. CDR3 in DNA: TGTGCCAGCAGCCGGACAGGGCTCCACTATGGCTACACCTTC. This gives the protein CASSRTGLHYGYTF.

The V and J genes are TRBV5-8 and TRBJ2-6; D unclear. The CDR3 runs 14 residues. Germline values: CDR1 SGHTS, CDR2 YDEGEE. The V end was cut by 5 bases, the J end by 4 bases, with 10 bases between. CDR3 sequence: CASRSVSGANVLTF. In DNA, the CDR3 is TGTGCCAGCAGGTCAGTTTCCGGGGCCAACGTCCTGACTTTC.